This TCR beta chain appears in the sequencing data of a study of blood T cell repertoires in COVID-19. Study in general: Nucleic acid was either cDNA or gDNA, and it came from T cells, B-cell-depleted T cells, or PBMCs.

J was trimmed by 11 bases and V by 2 bases; bases with no gene match: 5. CDR3 length equals 14 residues. In germline, CDR1 is MNHEY, CDR2 SVGAGI. The repertoire was sequenced with immunoSEQ multiplex PCR; TCRdb's copy has only in-frame clones and lacks some. The table shows some 320,000 clones, with about 90% occurring only once. The chain recombines TRBV6-5 with TRBJ2-1; TRBD2 aligns across 11 bases. The receptor was isolated from a woman in her 30s with COVID-19, enrolled during active disease. Material for sequencing was peripheral blood. The CDR3 here is CASSYLLAGDKQFF. DNA for the CDR3: TGTGCCAGCAGTTACCTACTAGCGGGGGATAAGCAGTTCTTC.